This T cell receptor beta chain was sequenced during a study of control samples from healthy donors and cancer patients. Only in-frame clones appear in the TCRdb table, and some are missing; sequencing was by immunoSEQ multiplex PCR. The repertoire holds about 95,000 clones, with about 82% as singletons. The V gene's germline CDR1 is SGHRS and CDR2 YFSETQ. The CDR3 contains 13 residues. The V gene lost 5 bases and the J gene lost 5 bases, with 13 bases spanning the gap. Sequenced: blood. This rearrangement joins TRBV5-1 to TRBJ1-1; no clear D. This sequence originates from a man younger than 45 in good health. The CDR3 loop is CASSSVRRTEAFF. The CDR3 bases are TGCGCCAGCAGTAGCGTAAGGAGGACTGAAGCTTTCTTT.